A single sample is the source of the 20 T cell receptor beta chains below, sequenced in a study of T-cell reconstitution after alpha-beta-depleted transplantation in children listed by TCRdb under 2016. To prepare the library, PCR was applied. Sequencing was performed on an Illumina HiSeq 2500. To normalize quantification of the TCRbeta repertoire, the TCR libraries were built with molecular barcoding that relied on unique molecular identifiers. TCRdb passed the public sequencing reads through fastp at Q25 and MiXCR, retaining productive beta sequences. All rows with the same CDR3 protein become a single entry with the most common DNA and genes. This sample gives 550,000 to 600,000 distinct CDR3 sequences in total; 20% to 25% of them show up just once. Jointly, the top ten make up 13% to 15% of the sample. Taken with the paper, the label for treatment or condition translates to: allogeneic hematopoietic cell transplantation with graft depleted of TCRalphabeta T cells and CD19 B cells.

The source material was PBMCs, mostly from graft donor cells, sampled 360 days after TCRalphabeta/CD19-depleted stem cell transplant. Receptor source: a boy in the first two years of life who had a stem cell transplant for acute myeloid leukemia, so the T cells may come from the graft donor.

This clonotype came up many times. This rearrangement joins TRBV9 to TRBJ2-4, with TRBD1 identical over 9 bases. Germline V gene data show CDR1 as SGDLS and CDR2 as YYNGEE. The CDR3 has 16 residues. V lost 3 bases to trimming and J lost 5 bases; unmatched junction nucleotides: 9. This chain's CDR3 is CASSAWGQGRENIQYF. CDR3 DNA: TGTGCCAGCAGCGCATGGGGACAGGGAAGGGAAAACATTCAGTACTTC.

V gene TRBV6-5 combines with J gene TRBJ1-1; D possibly corresponds to TRBD1 (5 bases). V gave up 5 bases and J gave up 0 bases, with 19 bases separating them. The CDR3 has 17 amino acids. CDR1 is MNHEY, CDR2 SVGAGI, per germline. The CDR3 bases are TGTGCCAGCAGTAACCACCCTGACAGTGACATGAACACTGAAGCTTTCTTT. It is translated as CASSNHPDSDMNTEAFF.

The rearrangement uses TRBV7-6 and TRBJ2-2; 7 bases agree with TRBD1. The V gene's germline CDR1 is SGHVS and CDR2 FNYEAQ. CDR3 length: 14 residues. Unmatched junction bases numbered 4, after V lost 3 bases and J lost 6 bases. The CDR3 DNA reads TGTGCCAGCAGCTTTACAGGGGAAGCCGGGGAGCTGTTTTTT. This codes for CASSFTGEAGELFF.

This clonotype has just a few counts. This chain connects TRBV5-6 to TRBJ2-5; D may match TRBD1 or TRBD2 (5 bases each). The germline V gene has CDR1 SGHDT and CDR2 YYEEEE. V lost 2 bases to trimming and J lost 5 bases, with 16 bases between them. CDR3 length equals 15 residues. The CDR3 nucleotides are TGTGCCAGCAGCTTTGGGCAAGGAGAGGGGGAGACCCAGTACTTC. Its translation is CASSFGQGEGETQYF. The full variable domain, completed using reference TRBV5-6 and TRBJ2-5, is DAGVTQSPTHLIKTRGQQVTLRCSPKSGHDTVSWYQQALGQGPQFIFQYYEEEERQRGNFPDRFSGHQFPNYSSELNVNALLLGDSALYLCASSFGQGEGETQYFGPGTRLLVL.

The chain is built from TRBV7-9 and TRBJ1-3; D is perhaps TRBD1 (5 bases). The V end was cut by 5 bases, the J end by 0 bases, with 11 bases between. This CDR3 has 15 amino acids. The germline V gene has CDR1 SEHNR and CDR2 FQNEAQ (reference sequence). The CDR3 loop is CASSEGLHSGNTIYF. CDR3 DNA sequence: TGTGCCAGCAGCGAGGGACTTCACTCTGGAAACACCATATATTTT.

The chain combines TRBV7-2 with TRBJ2-7, with 8 bases matching TRBD1. The V segment lost 2 bases and the J segment 0 bases; nucleotides outside the gene matches: 6. This CDR3 contains 16 residues. The V gene's germline CDR1 is SGHTA and CDR2 FQGNSA. The chain's CDR3 is CASSLLLTGDSYEQYF. Written as DNA, the CDR3 is TGTGCCAGCAGCTTACTTCTGACAGGGGACTCCTACGAGCAGTACTTC.

In this sample, this clonotype turned up many times. The J gene is TRBJ2-5, the V gene TRBV5-1; D unclear. Germline loops: CDR1 SGHRS, CDR2 YFSETQ. The CDR3 sequence is 14 residues long. Trimming removed 0 bases at V and 1 base at J, with 7 bases between. CDR3 bases: TGCGCCAGCAGCTTGGACCACTCCCAAGAGACCCAGTACTTC. Protein sequence: CASSLDHSQETQYF. The entire variable domain, with the rest obtained from reference TRBV5-1 and TRBJ2-5, is as follows: KAGVTQTPRYLIKTRGQQVTLSCSPISGHRSVSWYQQTPGQGLQFLFEYFSETQRNKGNFPGRFSGRQFSNSRSEMNVSTLELGDSALYLCASSLDHSQETQYFGPGTRLLVL.

This clonotype was seen at least ten times. The chain employs TRBV20-1 and TRBJ1-5; no reliable D call. The CDR3 contains 13 residues. Germline V gene data show CDR1 as DFQATT and CDR2 as SNEGSKA (reference sequence). V was pared by 3 bases and J by 6 bases, with 12 bases between. DNA of the CDR3: TGCAGTGCTAGGGACTTGTTTGGTCAGCCCCAGCATTTT. The encoded protein is CSARDLFGQPQHF.

In regard to this clonotype: One junction end does not reproduce the germline sequence, and a read error may be involved. The chain combines TRBV29-1 with TRBJ1-1, with D perhaps matching TRBD1 (5 bases). The CDR3 loop spans 13 amino acids. CDR1 is SQVTM and CDR2 is ANQGSEA in the germline V gene. The CDR3 here is CSAWGRANAEAFF. CDR3 nucleotides: TGCAGCGCCTGGGGACGGGCGAACGCTGAAGCTTTCTTT.

This clonotype was recorded at least ten times. The chain carries TRBV29-1 and TRBJ2-1; the D is unclear. This CDR3 region has 12 residues. The germline CDR1 and CDR2 sequences are SQVTM and ANQGSEA. Trimming left V 4 bases short and J 9 bases short, with 13 bases between. The CDR3 protein is CSVVSGHTEQFF. CDR3 in DNA: TGCAGCGTTGTTTCCGGTCATACTGAGCAGTTCTTC.

The V and J genes are TRBV7-9 and TRBJ2-1; 7 bases line up with TRBD1. Per the germline V gene, CDR1 is SEHNR and CDR2 is FQNEAQ (reference sequence). V lost 4 bases to trimming and J lost 4 bases; unmatched junction nucleotides: 7. The CDR3 consists of 15 residues. The CDR3 protein is CASSSAKGQYNEQFF. The CDR3 DNA sequence: TGTGCCAGCAGCTCAGCAAAGGGACAGTACAATGAGCAGTTCTTC. Combining the CDR3 with reference TRBV7-9 and TRBJ2-1 gives the whole variable domain DTGVSQNPRHKITKRGQNVTFRCDPISEHNRLYWYRQTLGQGPEFLTYFQNEAQLEKSRLLSDRFSAERPKGSFSTLEIQRTEQGDSAMYLCASSSAKGQYNEQFFGPGTRLTVL.

The chain employs TRBV5-1 and TRBJ2-5; D remains unclear. Trimming cost V 5 bases and J 4 bases, with 6 bases left between them. The V gene's germline CDR1 is SGHRS and CDR2 YFSETQ. CDR3 length equals 11 residues. CDR3 nucleotide sequence: TGCGCCAGCAGGGTTGCAGAGACCCAGTACTTC. Its translation: CASRVAETQYF. Using reference TRBV5-1 and TRBJ2-5 for the parts outside the CDR3, the full variable domain is KAGVTQTPRYLIKTRGQQVTLSCSPISGHRSVSWYQQTPGQGLQFLFEYFSETQRNKGNFPGRFSGRQFSNSRSEMNVSTLELGDSALYLCASRVAETQYFGPGTRLLVL.

The sample holds many counts of this clonotype. The chain has TRBV5-1 and TRBJ2-1, with 8 bases lining up with TRBD2. The CDR3 covers 15 residues. V dropped 3 bases and J dropped 7; count of bases not matched to a gene: 9. CDR1 SGHRS and CDR2 YFSETQ come from the germline V gene. CDR3: CASSYLAGEWNEQFF. CDR3 sequence (DNA): TGCGCCAGCAGCTATCTAGCGGGCGAATGGAATGAGCAGTTCTTC.

In its sample, this clonotype was seen a few times. The gene calls are TRBV20-1 and TRBJ2-7; 7 positions match TRBD1. The germline gives CDR1 DFQATT, CDR2 SNEGSKA (reference sequence). CDR3 size: 14 residues. The junction had 17 bases not matched to a gene; V was cut back by 7 bases and J by 8 bases. The CDR3 DNA reads as TGCAGTGTAGAGGGACAGAGGGGCCCTACGAAGCAGTACGTC. Translating it yields CSVEGQRGPTKQYV.

The chain combines TRBV20-1 with TRBJ1-4, with 7 positions matching TRBD1. This CDR3 has 15 amino acids. The germline V gene has CDR1 DFQATT and CDR2 SNEGSKA (reference sequence). The trim removed 0 bases at V and 3 bases at J, leaving 4 bases unmatched. This CDR3 reads CSARDEGASNEKLFF. Written as DNA, the CDR3 is TGCAGTGCTAGAGATGAGGGGGCCTCTAATGAAAAACTGTTTTTT.

The gene calls are TRBV4-2 and TRBJ2-7, with a weak D call TRBD2 (5 bases). The CDR3 runs to 13 residues. Germline V gives CDR1 LGHNA, CDR2 YNFKEQ. V lost 1 base and J 4 bases, leaving 8 bases between the germline ends. The CDR3 DNA reads as TGTGCCAGCAGCCAAGTGGGCGGGTACGAGCAGTACGTC. This gives the protein CASSQVGGYEQYV.

The chain joins TRBV3-1 to TRBJ2-3; D call uncertain. CDR1 and CDR2 from the germline V gene are LGHDT and YNNKEL (reference sequence). The ends were cut back, 0 bases at V and 6 bases at J, with 10 bases in the middle. The CDR3 has 14 residues. The CDR3, as DNA: TGTGCCAGCAGCCAAGACCGGGTCCGGGATACGCAGTATTTT. It yields the protein CASSQDRVRDTQYF.

This clonotype was observed a few times. This sequence joins TRBV5-1 and TRBJ1-2; no firm D call. Trimming shortened V by 2 bases and J by 7 bases, and 6 bases separated the two germline ends. Per germline, CDR1 SGHRS and CDR2 YFSETQ. This CDR3 is 11 amino acids long. This CDR3 reads CASSLNSGYTF. CDR3 nucleotide sequence: TGCGCCAGCAGCTTAAACAGTGGCTACACCTTC.

This clonotype was counted only a few times. The genes are TRBV20-1 and TRBJ2-7; D not certain. There are 14 residues in the CDR3. The V and J ends lost 1 base and 2 bases respectively, with 12 bases between them. CDR1 DFQATT and CDR2 SNEGSKA come from the germline V gene (reference sequence). The CDR3 loop reads CSARAHSLPYEQYF. The DNA of the CDR3 is TGCAGTGCTAGAGCTCACAGTCTCCCCTACGAGCAGTACTTC.

This clonotype was counted many times. The gene calls are TRBV5-1 and TRBJ1-1; the match to TRBD1 covers 7 bases. J lost 6 bases, V lost 2 bases, and 4 bases had no gene match. This CDR3 contains 13 residues. CDR1 SGHRS and CDR2 YFSETQ come from the germline V gene. CDR3 sequence: CASSLIQGSEAFF. The CDR3 DNA follows: TGCGCCAGCAGCTTAATACAGGGGTCTGAAGCTTTCTTT.